These 18 T cell receptor beta chains were sequenced from one sample in a study of high-grade serous ovarian cancer treatment subgroups. The tumor samples were collected prior to definitive surgery or chemotherapy. Generated by immunoSEQ multiplex PCR, the TCRdb table keeps only in-frame clones and is missing some. The table lists approximately 10,000 clones, more than 70% of them singletons. Specimen: tumor tissue. These receptors came from a human donor with high-grade serous ovarian cancer.

CDR3 amino acids: CASSLGGQNYGYTF. For the CDR3, the DNA is TGTGCCAGCAGTTTGGGGGGACAGAACTATGGCTACACCTTC. The rearrangement joins TRBV28 to TRBJ1-2; 7 bases fit TRBD1. V lost 3 bases, J lost 2 bases, and 3 bases stayed unmatched. The CDR3 has 14 amino acids. Germline CDR1 reads MDHEN; CDR2 reads SYDVKM.

The chain has TRBV1 and TRBJ2-7; TRBD2 was called by the table and not checked on the DNA. TRBV1 is reported as a pseudogene. CDR3 size: 17 residues. CDR3 loop: CTSSQEGPGGPLYKQYF. As DNA, the CDR3 is TGCACCAGCAGCCAAGAAGGTCCGGGAGGGCCACTCTACAAGCAGTACTTC.

The CDR3 sequence: CASSLAAGGLQQYF. CDR3 sequence (DNA): TGTGCCAGCAGCTTAGCGGCGGGAGGTTTGCAGCAGTACTTC. The rearrangement uses TRBV7-2 and TRBJ2-5; 8 positions agree with TRBD2. The germline V gene has CDR1 SGHTA and CDR2 FQGNSA. The CDR3 consists of 14 residues. The V and J ends lost 0 bases and 11 bases, in that order; junction bases with no gene match: 8.

This clone was seen more than once but under ten times. The V and J genes are TRBV11-2 and TRBJ1-2; weak D call: TRBD1 (6 bases). V lost 0 bases and J lost 10, with 15 bases in between. Germline lookup yields CDR1 SGHAT and CDR2 FQNNGV. This CDR3 region has 14 residues. CDR3 nucleotides: TGTGCCAGCAGCTTAGAACCCGAGGGGGGGGACTACACCTTC. Translated: CASSLEPEGGDYTF.

There are a few counts of this clone. The genes are TRBV29-1 and TRBJ1-1, with 8 positions matching TRBD1. Germline lookup yields CDR1 SQVTM and CDR2 ANQGSEA. With V trimmed by 5 bases and J by 4 bases, 6 bases remained unmatched. This CDR3 has 13 residues. This chain's CDR3 is CSVRRDRLTEAFF. The CDR3 bases are TGCAGCGTTCGCCGGGACAGGCTCACTGAAGCTTTCTTT. The variable domain in full, completed from reference TRBV29-1 and TRBJ1-1, reads SAVISQKPSRDICQRGTSLTIQCQVDSQVTMMFWYRQQPGQSLTLIATANQGSEATYESGFVIDKFPISRPNLTFSTLTVSNMSPEDSSIYLCSVRRDRLTEAFFGQGTRLTVV.

This clone appeared a few times. J is TRBJ2-7 and V is TRBV2; TRBD1 matches at 8 bases. CDR3 size: 14 residues. V gave up 9 bases and J gave up 0 bases; unmatched junction bases: 7. Germline lookup yields CDR1 SNHLY and CDR2 FYNNEI. The DNA of the CDR3 is TGTGCCAGGAGACAGGGGCGCAGCTCCTACGAGCAGTACTTC. This encodes CARRQGRSSYEQYF.

The V and J genes are TRBV4-1 and TRBJ2-1; possibly TRBD2 for D (5 bases). Germline V CDR1 and CDR2: MGHRA, YSYEKL. The CDR3 consists of 16 residues. Trimming removed 0 bases from V and 7 bases from J, with 16 bases in between. CDR3 coding DNA: TGCGCCAGCAGCCAAGATCTCGGTAGCGTAGTTAATGAGCAGTTCTTC. Its protein is CASSQDLGSVVNEQFF.

This chain links TRBV19 with TRBJ2-3; no firm D call. The CDR3 sequence is 14 residues long. Germline CDR1 and CDR2: LNHDA and SQIVND (reference sequence). Trimming stripped 6 bases from V and 4 bases from J, with 14 bases between. In nucleotides, the CDR3 is TGTGCCAGTAGACCTAGTGGAACTGCAGATACGCAGTATTTT. Its protein is CASRPSGTADTQYF.

The V and J genes are TRBV11-2 and TRBJ2-1; 9 bases are shared with TRBD2. The V gene's germline CDR1 is SGHAT and CDR2 FQNNGV. The CDR3 extends over 19 amino acids. Unmatched junction bases numbered 15, after V lost 5 bases and J lost 1 base. In nucleotides, the CDR3 is TGTGCCAGCAGCCCCGACTATTCCCTAGCGGGGAAATCCTACAATGAGCAGTTCTTC. Its translation is CASSPDYSLAGKSYNEQFF.

This clone was seen just once. V and J are TRBV29-1 and TRBJ2-7, with D perhaps TRBD2 (6 bases). Germline values: CDR1 SQVTM, CDR2 ANQGSEA. The CDR3 extends over 14 amino acids. Trimming shortened V by 3 bases and J by 0 bases, and 12 bases separated the two germline ends. The DNA of the CDR3 is TGCAGCGTTGAGGTGGGACTGTACTCCTACGAGCAGTACTTC. Amino acid sequence: CSVEVGLYSYEQYF.

The V gene is TRBV27, the J gene TRBJ2-7; 7 bases are a match to TRBD1. After removal of 2 bases from V and 4 bases from J, the junction contained 2 bases not matched to a gene. CDR3 size: 13 residues. Germline assignment: CDR1 MNHEY and CDR2 SMNVEV (reference sequence). CDR3 in amino acids: CASSLTGEYEQYF. The CDR3 coding sequence is TGTGCCAGCAGTTTAACAGGGGAGTACGAGCAGTACTTC.

V and J are TRBV6-6 and TRBJ2-3; D might be TRBD1 or TRBD2, each matching 6 bases. V was shortened by 6 bases and J by 3 bases, with 13 bases between the two germline ends. CDR1 is MNHNY and CDR2 is SVGAGI in the germline V gene (reference sequence). The CDR3 is 14 residues long. CDR3 DNA sequence: TGTGCCAGCAGCCCAGAGGGGGGTACAGATACGCAGTATTTT. Its protein product is CASSPEGGTDTQYF.

In this sample, this clone turned up a few times. J is TRBJ2-4 and V is TRBV2; D gene ambiguous. The CDR3 spans 14 residues. Trimming cost V 6 bases and J 0 bases, with 9 bases left between them. Germline lookup yields CDR1 SNHLY and CDR2 FYNNEI. The CDR3 spells CASSIREAKNIQYF. The CDR3 nucleotides read TGTGCCAGCAGCATCCGAGAAGCCAAAAACATTCAGTACTTC.

The chain is built from TRBV5-5 and TRBJ2-2; D is possibly TRBD1 (5 bases). The V gene's germline CDR1 is SGHKS and CDR2 YYEKEE (reference sequence). The CDR3 covers 15 residues. V lost 1 base, J lost 7 bases, and 14 bases lay in between. The chain's CDR3 is CASSLLPGHGGELFF. The CDR3 DNA follows: TGTGCCAGCAGCTTGCTTCCAGGGCATGGCGGGGAGCTGTTTTTT.

The J gene is TRBJ1-2, the V gene TRBV5-8, with TRBD1 as a possible D gene (5 bases). The CDR3 runs 13 residues. Germline CDR1 is SGHTS and CDR2 is YDEGEE. Trimming pared 0 bases from V and 6 bases from J, leaving 9 bases between. The CDR3 bases are TGTGCCAGCAGCTTGGGACCCAGGGATGGCTACACCTTC. It encodes CASSLGPRDGYTF.

In its sample, this clone was seen a few times. The chain has TRBV2 and TRBJ1-1, with D maybe TRBD1 (6 bases). The CDR3 has 13 residues. The germline V and J ends were trimmed by 6 bases and 5 bases, with 13 bases remaining between them. CDR1 and CDR2 from the germline V gene are SNHLY and FYNNEI. The CDR3 DNA sequence: TGTGCCAGCAGGAGGGGGATGCGTACTGAAGCTTTCTTT. Protein: CASRRGMRTEAFF.

The chain uses TRBV11-2 and TRBJ2-3, with TRBD1 matching over 9 bases. The germline CDR1 and CDR2 sequences are SGHAT and FQNNGV. The junction had 12 bases not matched to a gene; V was cut back by 5 bases and J by 0 bases. This CDR3 region has 18 residues. CDR3 region: CASSHPGQGFSSTDTQYF. The CDR3 DNA is TGTGCCAGCAGCCATCCGGGACAGGGATTTTCTAGCACAGATACGCAGTATTTT.

As DNA, the CDR3 is TGTGCCAGCACCCCCCGGGGGACAGGGGAGGACTATGGCTACACCTTC. Translated: CASTPRGTGEDYGYTF. This rearrangement joins TRBV5-4 to TRBJ1-2; 10 bases align to TRBD1. Trimming took 6 bases from V and 3 from J; bases not matched to a gene: 11. CDR1 is SGHNT, CDR2 YYREEE, per germline (reference sequence). This CDR3 comprises 16 residues. Using reference TRBV5-4 and TRBJ1-2 for the parts outside the CDR3, the full variable domain is ETGVTQSPTHLIKTRGQQVTLRCSSQSGHNTVSWYQQALGQGPQFIFQYYREEENGRGNFPPRFSGLQFPNYSSELNVNALELDDSALYLCASTPRGTGEDYGYTFGSGTRLTVV.